The 30 T cell receptor beta chains listed next were all sequenced from one sample in a study of cytomegalovirus exposure and HLA in healthy donors. This table comes from immunoSEQ multiplex PCR, and its TCRdb copy is limited to in-frame clones, with some not included. The sample carries 150,000 to 200,000 clones, about 82% recorded once. The sample comprised PBMCs. These receptors all stem from a woman under 30 in good health and CMV-seronegative.

The rearrangement joins TRBV10-1 to TRBJ2-1; D gene unclear. V gave up 0 bases and J gave up 0 bases, with 6 bases separating them. This CDR3 contains 15 residues. CDR1 and CDR2 (germline): WNHNN, SYGVQD (reference sequence). CDR3 nucleotide sequence: TGCGCCAGCAGTGAGTCCAGAAGCTCCTACAATGAGCAGTTCTTC. This translates into CASSESRSSYNEQFF.

This chain links TRBV7-2 with TRBJ2-1; TRBD2 matches 16 bases. Losses at the gene ends were 4 bases for V and 10 bases for J; bases not matched to a gene: 7. Looked up from germline, CDR1 is SGHTA and CDR2 is FQGNSA. This CDR3 contains 16 residues. This CDR3 is CASSSTGTSGGVEQFF. CDR3 sequence (DNA): TGTGCCAGCAGCTCAACCGGGACTAGCGGGGGGGTAGAGCAGTTCTTC.

This clone was seen once. The V gene is TRBV6-5, the J gene TRBJ2-4; the D gene is possibly TRBD2 (5 bases). Trimming took off 5 bases at V and 12 bases at J, with 20 bases between the two ends. This CDR3 is built from 14 residues. CDR1 and CDR2 from the germline V gene are MNHEY and SVGAGI. The CDR3 DNA reads as TGTGCCAGCAGTCCCCGGGATGAGGCGGGCGGTCAGTACTTC. It translates to CASSPRDEAGGQYF.

The CDR3 coding sequence is TGTGCCAGCAGTTTGTACCGGGACACTGGAAACACCATATATTTT. The encoded protein is CASSLYRDTGNTIYF. V usage is TRBV28 and J usage is TRBJ1-3, with a possible D match to TRBD1 (6 bases). V shed 3 bases and J shed 2 bases, with 11 bases lying between them. The CDR3 is made up of 15 amino acids. The germline V gene encodes CDR1 MDHEN and CDR2 SYDVKM. Full variable domain (outside the CDR3, taken from reference TRBV28 and TRBJ1-3): DVKVTQSSRYLVKRTGEKVFLECVQDMDHENMFWYRQDPGLGLRLIYFSYDVKMKEKGDIPEGYSVSREKKERFSLILESASTNQTSMYLCASSLYRDTGNTIYFGEGSWLTVV.

This rearrangement joins TRBV5-1 to TRBJ1-1; D is uncertain. V shed 5 bases and J shed 0 bases, with 14 bases lying between them. The CDR3 is made up of 15 amino acids. In germline, CDR1 is SGHRS, CDR2 YFSETQ. Here the CDR3 reads CASRIFQAMNTEAFF. CDR3 sequence (DNA): TGCGCCAGCAGAATCTTTCAGGCAATGAACACTGAAGCTTTCTTT.

This rearrangement joins TRBV2 to TRBJ1-2, with TRBD1 matching 11 bases. This CDR3 is 16 amino acids long. Germline values: CDR1 SNHLY, CDR2 FYNNEI. Trimming took 6 bases from V and 5 from J; bases not matched to a gene: 11. The CDR3 nucleotides read TGTGCCAGCAGGGCCCCGGGACAGGGGGTTTATTATGGCTACACCTTC. It specifies CASRAPGQGVYYGYTF. Variable domain in full (rest from reference TRBV2 and TRBJ1-2): EPEVTQTPSHQVTQMGQEVILRCVPISNHLYFYWYRQILGQKVEFLVSFYNNEISEKSEIFDDQFSVERPDGSNFTLKIRSTKLEDSAMYFCASRAPGQGVYYGYTFGSGTRLTVV.

This clone was seen a few times. The chain couples TRBV27 to TRBJ1-2; unclear D gene. The V gene lost 2 bases and the J gene lost 0 bases, with 7 bases spanning the gap. Per germline, CDR1 MNHEY and CDR2 SMNVEV (reference sequence). CDR3 length: 14 residues. The CDR3 loop is CASSLIPANYGYTF. CDR3 bases: TGTGCCAGCAGTTTAATCCCAGCTAACTATGGCTACACCTTC.

At least ten counts were recorded for this clone. J is TRBJ2-7 and V is TRBV27; D unclear. The CDR3 runs to 10 residues. Germline CDR1 and CDR2: MNHEY and SMNVEV (reference sequence). Trimming shortened V by 5 bases and J by 4 bases, and 3 bases separated the two germline ends. Written as DNA, the CDR3 is TGTGCCAGCAGTCCTTACGAGCAGTACTTC. It translates to CASSPYEQYF.

This rearrangement joins TRBV29-1 to TRBJ1-1, with D tentatively TRBD1 (5 bases). The CDR3 loop spans 15 amino acids. Germline loops: CDR1 SQVTM, CDR2 ANQGSEA. V was clipped by 3 bases and J by 3 bases, with 17 bases between them. Here the CDR3 DNA reads TGCAGCGTTGACGGCAGGTCCTGGGGGGACACTGAAGCTTTCTTT. Translation gives CSVDGRSWGDTEAFF.

The rearrangement links TRBV2 to TRBJ2-7; 9 bases are a match to TRBD1. With 6 bases clipped from V and 4 bases from J, the junction kept 10 bases outside the gene matches. This CDR3 has 15 amino acids. Germline values: CDR1 SNHLY, CDR2 FYNNEI. In DNA, the CDR3 is TGTGCCAGCAGCCGGGGACAGGGAAACAGTTACGAGCAGTACTTC. Protein sequence: CASSRGQGNSYEQYF. The full variable domain, its missing parts supplied by reference TRBV2 and TRBJ2-7, is EPEVTQTPSHQVTQMGQEVILRCVPISNHLYFYWYRQILGQKVEFLVSFYNNEISEKSEIFDDQFSVERPDGSNFTLKIRSTKLEDSAMYFCASSRGQGNSYEQYFGPGTRLTVT.

The V and J genes are TRBV4-1 and TRBJ2-5, with TRBD2 as a possible D gene (6 bases). Germline values: CDR1 MGHRA, CDR2 YSYEKL. V dropped 3 bases and J dropped 5 bases, with 10 bases sitting between them. This CDR3 spans 13 amino acids. CDR3 sequence reads: CASSQFREETQYF. The CDR3 DNA is TGCGCCAGCAGCCAGTTTCGGGAGGAGACCCAGTACTTC.

V is TRBV6-5 and J is TRBJ2-2; no clear D gene. CDR3 size: 13 residues. Trimming cost V 0 bases and J 8 bases, with 7 bases left between them. CDR1 is MNHEY, CDR2 SVGAGI, per germline. CDR3 sequence: CASSYSIQGELFF. CDR3 DNA sequence: TGTGCCAGCAGTTACTCGATCCAGGGGGAGCTGTTTTTT.

V usage is TRBV29-1 and J usage is TRBJ2-1; 8 nucleotides match TRBD2. CDR3 size: 11 residues. Germline trimming cut 6 bases from V and 15 bases from J; bases unmatched to any gene: 10. CDR1 and CDR2 (germline): SQVTM, ANQGSEA. The CDR3 here is CSVNPGLGVFF. Written as DNA, the CDR3 is TGCAGCGTGAATCCGGGACTAGGGGTGTTCTTC.

This sequence joins TRBV27 and TRBJ1-6; no clear D gene. Trimming took off 2 bases at V and 0 bases at J, with 11 bases between the two ends. This CDR3 is 17 amino acids long. The germline V gene has CDR1 MNHEY and CDR2 SMNVEV (reference sequence). The CDR3 DNA sequence: TGTGCCAGCAGTTTAGAGGGAGGGTACTCCTATAATTCACCCCTCCACTTT. It translates to CASSLEGGYSYNSPLHF.

The gene calls are TRBV4-1 and TRBJ1-2; D perhaps matches TRBD1 (5 bases). The CDR3 totals 14 residues. The ends were cut back, 4 bases at V and 13 bases at J, with 22 bases in the middle. Per germline, CDR1 MGHRA and CDR2 YSYEKL. This chain's CDR3 is CASSLPLKDSGATF. CDR3 nucleotide sequence: TGCGCCAGCAGCCTCCCCCTAAAAGACAGTGGGGCCACCTTC.

V and J are TRBV11-2 and TRBJ2-7, with TRBD2 identical over 8 bases. Trimming took 1 base from V and 4 from J; bases not matched to a gene: 9. This CDR3 contains 16 residues. Germline-derived CDR1 and CDR2 are SGHAT and FQNNGV. CDR3 nucleotide sequence: TGTGCCAGCAGCTTAGGCAGGGTAGCGGGAATGTACGAGCAGTACTTC. Protein: CASSLGRVAGMYEQYF.

In its sample, this clone was seen once. The chain has TRBV23-1 and TRBJ2-7, with 8 bases that match TRBD1. TRBV23-1 is treated as an ORF (open reading frame) with a function not yet certain. V trimming: 2 bases; J trimming: 2 bases; junction bases outside the gene matches: 11. This CDR3 is 17 amino acids long. CDR3 region: CASSQTPQGDRTYEQYF. The CDR3 DNA follows: TGCGCCAGCAGTCAAACCCCCCAGGGGGACAGGACCTACGAGCAGTACTTC.

This chain connects TRBV27 to TRBJ2-7; 8 bases are shared with TRBD2. Germline CDR1 MNHEY, CDR2 SMNVEV (reference sequence). The CDR3 is made up of 14 amino acids. Trimming at V came to 5 bases and at J to 6 bases, leaving 9 bases not matched to a gene. The CDR3 bases are TGTGCCAGCAGTCTTAGCGGGATATTCGGCGAGCAGTACTTC. Protein product: CASSLSGIFGEQYF.

The chain employs TRBV30 and TRBJ1-1; 7 bases fit TRBD1. Germline V gene sequence: CDR1 GTSNPN, CDR2 SVGIG (reference sequence). The V segment lost 3 bases and the J segment 3 bases; nucleotides outside the gene matches: 4. The CDR3 covers 13 residues. DNA of the CDR3: TGTGCCTGGAGAGGGACAGAATACACTGAAGCTTTCTTT. It specifies CAWRGTEYTEAFF.

The chain uses TRBV9 and TRBJ1-4; 7 bases agree with TRBD1. There are 16 residues in the CDR3. Per germline, CDR1 SGDLS and CDR2 YYNGEE. V trimming: 1 base; J trimming: 8 bases; junction bases outside the gene matches: 11. The CDR3 nucleotides read TGTGCCAGCAGCGTACAGTTGGAGGGGGCTGGAGAAAAACTGTTTTTT. Protein product: CASSVQLEGAGEKLFF.

The table lists this clone with a count of one. V gene TRBV5-1 combines with J gene TRBJ1-2; 7 nucleotides agree with TRBD1. The CDR3 has 16 residues. J was trimmed by 4 bases and V by 0 bases; bases with no gene match: 9. Germline values: CDR1 SGHRS, CDR2 YFSETQ. CDR3 protein: CASSLAPGPGGYGYTF. The DNA of the CDR3 is TGCGCCAGCAGCTTGGCGCCCGGTCCAGGGGGCTATGGCTACACCTTC.

The CDR3 DNA sequence: TGTGCCATCAGTGAGTCAGGACAGGTCTATGGCTACACCTTC. Its translation is CAISESGQVYGYTF. The V gene is TRBV10-3, the J gene TRBJ1-2, with 7 bases lining up with TRBD1. The germline V gene encodes CDR1 ENHRY and CDR2 SYGVKD. The CDR3 is 14 residues long. V shed 0 bases and J 4 bases; nucleotides not matched to a gene: 2.

The V and J genes are TRBV27 and TRBJ1-6; D remains ambiguous. Trimming removed 4 bases at V and 5 bases at J, with 9 bases between. This CDR3 region has 14 residues. Germline assignment: CDR1 MNHEY and CDR2 SMNVEV (reference sequence). The CDR3 DNA reads TGTGCCAGCAGTTGGAGGGATAATAATTCACCCCTCCACTTT. As protein: CASSWRDNNSPLHF.

J is TRBJ1-2 and V is TRBV7-9, with 9 bases matching TRBD1. V gave up 3 bases and J gave up 8 bases; unmatched junction bases: 4. The CDR3 totals 13 residues. CDR1 SEHNR and CDR2 FQNEAQ come from the germline V gene (reference sequence). CDR3: CASSLSGTGGYTF. The CDR3 nucleotides read TGTGCCAGCAGCTTGTCGGGGACAGGGGGCTACACCTTC.

The DNA for the CDR3 is TGTGCCAGCAGCGCCAAAGCGGACCCAGATCAGCCCCAGCATTTT. The encoded protein is CASSAKADPDQPQHF. The rearrangement uses TRBV21-1 and TRBJ1-5. TRBV21-1 constitutes a pseudogene. The CDR3 loop spans 15 amino acids.

The chain joins TRBV9 to TRBJ1-5, with 10 bases aligning to TRBD1. CDR1 and CDR2 from the germline V gene are SGDLS and YYNGEE. V gave up 3 bases and J gave up 5 bases; unmatched junction bases: 8. The CDR3 has 16 residues. This CDR3 reads CASSERDRGVDQPQHF. The CDR3 bases are TGTGCCAGCAGCGAGCGGGACAGGGGAGTGGATCAGCCCCAGCATTTT.

The rearrangement uses TRBV5-6 and TRBJ2-2; tentatively, D is TRBD2 (5 bases). This CDR3 contains 13 residues. Germline V gene data show CDR1 as SGHDT and CDR2 as YYEEEE. The V end was cut by 2 bases, the J end by 7 bases, with 9 bases between. As DNA, the CDR3 is TGTGCCAGCAGCTTCCCGGGGTTCGGGGAGCTGTTTTTT. Translating gives CASSFPGFGELFF.

V is TRBV7-7 and J is TRBJ2-3, with 7 nucleotides matching TRBD2. The CDR3 is 13 residues long. The germline CDR1 and CDR2 sequences are SSHAT and FNYEAQ (reference sequence). Trimming took 5 bases from V and 8 from J; bases not matched to a gene: 7. CDR3 residues: CASSPHAGATQYF. CDR3 coding DNA: TGTGCCAGCAGCCCCCACGCGGGAGCTACGCAGTATTTT.

This chain joins TRBV19 and TRBJ2-3, with a weak D call TRBD2 (5 bases). Germline V gene data show CDR1 as LNHDA and CDR2 as SQIVND (reference sequence). Trimming pared 5 bases from V and 4 bases from J, leaving 19 bases between. The CDR3 sequence is 16 residues long. The CDR3 sequence is CASSPFGRVDADTQYF. CDR3 nucleotide sequence: TGTGCCAGTAGTCCCTTTGGGCGGGTGGATGCAGATACGCAGTATTTT.

The chain joins TRBV7-2 to TRBJ1-5, with 8 nucleotides matching TRBD1. V lost 1 base, J lost 8 bases, and 4 bases stayed unmatched. The CDR3 totals 14 residues. Germline CDR1 reads SGHTA; CDR2 reads FQGNSA. The CDR3 DNA is TGTGCCAGCAGCTTAGGGACAGGGTACAAGCCCCAGCATTTT. It encodes CASSLGTGYKPQHF.